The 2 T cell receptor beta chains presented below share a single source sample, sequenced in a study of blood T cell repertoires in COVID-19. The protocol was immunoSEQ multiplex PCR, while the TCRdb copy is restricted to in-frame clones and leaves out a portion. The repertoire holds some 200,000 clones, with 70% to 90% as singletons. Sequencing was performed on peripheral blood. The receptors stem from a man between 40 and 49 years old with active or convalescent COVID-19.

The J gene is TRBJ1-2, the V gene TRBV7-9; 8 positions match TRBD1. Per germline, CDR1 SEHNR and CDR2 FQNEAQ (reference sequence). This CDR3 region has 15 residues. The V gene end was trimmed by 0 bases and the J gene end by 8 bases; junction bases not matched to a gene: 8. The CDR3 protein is CASSLASQGAGGYTF. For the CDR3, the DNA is TGTGCCAGCAGCTTAGCGAGTCAGGGGGCAGGAGGCTACACCTTC.

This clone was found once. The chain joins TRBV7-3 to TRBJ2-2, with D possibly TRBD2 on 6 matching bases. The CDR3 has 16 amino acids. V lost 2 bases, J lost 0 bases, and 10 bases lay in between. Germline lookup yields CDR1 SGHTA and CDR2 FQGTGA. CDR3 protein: CASSLGVAANTGELFF. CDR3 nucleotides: TGTGCCAGCAGCTTAGGGGTAGCGGCGAACACCGGGGAGCTGTTTTTT.